This is a list of T cell receptor beta chains from one sample in a study of blood T cell repertoires in COVID-19. Data came from immunoSEQ multiplex PCR; TCRdb stores just in-frame clones and leaves some out. The data show approximately 200,000 clones, approximately 88% seen once. Sequencing was done on a sample of peripheral blood. These receptors came from a woman aged 25-40 years with acute or convalescent COVID-19. Each CDR3 is given with its conserved first and last residue. Each record gives: J gene, D gene, V gene, CDR3 protein, CDR3 DNA. D genes are given only for firm matches.

j_gene: TRBJ1-4
d_gene: NA
v_gene: TRBV9
CDR3aa: CASSGPDRLNEKLFF
CDR3nt: TGTGCCAGCAGCGGACCAGACAGGCTTAATGAAAAACTGTTTTTT

j_gene: TRBJ2-1
d_gene: NA
v_gene: TRBV12-3/TRBV12-4
CDR3aa: CASSSQGGIRFF
CDR3nt: TGTGCCAGCAGTTCCCAGGGGGGCATACGGTTCTTC

j_gene: TRBJ2-1
d_gene: NA
v_gene: TRBV27
CDR3aa: CASSLSVQGHNEQFF
CDR3nt: TGTGCCAGCAGTTTATCAGTACAGGGACACAATGAGCAGTTCTTC

j_gene: TRBJ2-1
d_gene: TRBD2
v_gene: TRBV7-2
CDR3aa: CASRSGLAGYNEQFF
CDR3nt: TGTGCCAGCAGGTCGGGACTAGCGGGATACAATGAGCAGTTCTTC

j_gene: TRBJ2-7
d_gene: TRBD1
v_gene: TRBV5-1
CDR3aa: CASSSTGGIGYEQYF
CDR3nt: TGCGCCAGCAGCTCCACAGGGGGCATCGGCTACGAGCAGTACTTC

j_gene: TRBJ2-7
d_gene: TRBD2
v_gene: TRBV2
CDR3aa: CASSLAGGEGAREQYF
CDR3nt: TGTGCCAGCAGCCTAGCGGGAGGGGAGGGGGCGCGTGAGCAGTACTTC

j_gene: TRBJ2-5
d_gene: NA
v_gene: TRBV25-1
CDR3aa: CASSEFGVKTQYF
CDR3nt: TGTGCCAGCAGTGAATTCGGGGTAAAGACCCAGTACTTC

j_gene: TRBJ2-5
d_gene: NA
v_gene: TRBV10-3
CDR3aa: CAISESLETQYF
CDR3nt: TGTGCCATCAGTGAGTCCTTGGAGACCCAGTACTTC

j_gene: TRBJ1-1
d_gene: NA
v_gene: TRBV6-6
CDR3aa: CASTHLNTEAFF
CDR3nt: TGTGCCAGCACTCACCTAAACACTGAAGCTTTCTTT

j_gene: TRBJ1-1
d_gene: NA
v_gene: TRBV3-1/TRBV3-2
CDR3aa: CASSQDRWAGNTEAFF
CDR3nt: TGTGCCAGCAGCCAAGATCGGTGGGCAGGGAACACTGAAGCTTTCTTT